This T cell receptor (beta chain) was sequenced for a study of prognosis after radiotherapy for stage I lung cancer. Turning to the study itself: As radiotherapy, SBRT was administered in 3 to 5 fractions with a biologically effective dose of at least 100 Gy.

CDR1 is SGHTA, CDR2 FQGNSA, per germline. The CDR3 length is 14 residues. Unmatched junction bases numbered 4, after V lost 4 bases and J lost 7 bases. From genomic DNA, TCR beta CDR3 was amplified by two-round multiplex PCR. It was primers specific to each TRBV and TRBJ gene that first-round PCR used. TCRdb analysed the multiplex PCR reads with MiXCR anew, one entry per CDR3 protein. The data show almost 40,000 distinct CDR3 sequences, roughly 25% seen once. By frequency in the sample, this clonotype is medium-sized (0.01 to 0.1%). Its matching antigen is unknown. Overall study results and limits: The study found that unique TCR clone counts fell after stereotactic body radiation therapy, median around 10,000 versus 6,900. Tumor-specific reactivity of the expanded TCR clones remained undetermined.

The specimen was PBMCs, collected before or after stereotactic body radiation therapy (not recorded which). The V and J genes are TRBV7-2 and TRBJ2-2; TRBD2 agrees at 9 bases. This clonotype was sampled from a donor aged 50 or older with non-small cell lung cancer. DNA of the CDR3: TGTGCCAGCAGCTCAGGGACTAGCTACGGGGAGCTGTTTTTT. Encoded protein: CASSSGTSYGELFF. Together with reference TRBV7-2 and TRBJ2-2, the CDR3 gives the full variable domain: GAGVSQSPSNKVTEKGKDVELRCDPISGHTALYWYRQSLGQGLEFLIYFQGNSAPDKSGLPSDRFSAERTGGSVSTLTIQRTQQEDSAVYLCASSSGTSYGELFFGEGSRLTVL.